Following are 10 T cell receptor beta chains from one sample sequenced in a study of T cell responses to AZD1222 COVID-19 vaccine. Measured with immunoSEQ multiplex PCR; TCRdb has only the in-frame clones, and not every one. The data contain some 170,000 clones, about 89% of them seen just once; the ten biggest clones take up 1.6%. The starting material was peripheral blood, obtained on day 0 of AZD1222 vaccination. The receptors originated from an adult in good health.

The J gene is TRBJ1-1, the V gene TRBV3-1 (or the pseudogene TRBV3-2); D gene ambiguous. CDR1 LGHDT and CDR2 YNNKEL come from the germline V gene (reference sequence). Trimming left V 5 bases short and J 0 bases short, with 7 bases between. The CDR3 is 13 residues long. The CDR3 DNA follows: TGTGCCAGCAGCTTGACACTGAACACTGAAGCTTTCTTT. Its translation: CASSLTLNTEAFF.

The CDR3: CASKGVGTQYF. The CDR3, as DNA: TGTGCCAGCAAGGGGGTGGGGACCCAGTACTTC. The chain couples TRBV6-5 to TRBJ2-5, with D possibly matching TRBD1 (6 bases). Between the trimmed V and J ends, which lost 7 bases and 7 bases, there was a span of 10 bases. This CDR3 spans 11 amino acids. CDR1 MNHEY and CDR2 SVGAGI come from the germline V gene.

The chain employs TRBV27 and TRBJ1-3, with TRBD1 matching 9 bases. The CDR3 extends over 15 amino acids. Losses at the gene ends were 6 bases for V and 3 bases for J; bases not matched to a gene: 6. Per germline, CDR1 MNHEY and CDR2 SMNVEV (reference sequence). The chain's CDR3 is CASSKTGGLGNTIYF. The CDR3 nucleotides read TGTGCCAGCAGCAAGACAGGGGGGCTTGGAAACACCATATATTTT.

This sequence joins TRBV28 and TRBJ1-1; perhaps TRBD1 as D (6 bases). The germline V gene encodes CDR1 MDHEN and CDR2 SYDVKM. Trimming took off 4 bases at V and 7 bases at J, with 10 bases between the two ends. The CDR3 has 12 amino acids. The DNA of the CDR3 is TGTGCCAGCAGTTCCGGGACATATGAAGCTTTCTTT. This codes for CASSSGTYEAFF.

The chain uses TRBV7-3 and TRBJ1-2; possibly TRBD1 for D (6 bases). This CDR3 has 18 residues. Trimming removed 4 bases from V and 5 bases from J, with 26 bases in between. In germline, CDR1 is SGHTA, CDR2 FQGTGA. The DNA for the CDR3 is TGTGCCAGCAGCTCCACAGGGCGACGGGTCGTTTGGAGGTATGGCTACACCTTC. Protein: CASSSTGRRVVWRYGYTF.

The chain links TRBV5-4 to TRBJ1-6; D is unresolved. CDR3 length: 15 residues. Germline CDR1 and CDR2: SGHNT and YYREEE (reference sequence). Trimming took off 1 base at V and 7 bases at J, with 12 bases between the two ends. DNA of the CDR3: TGTGCCAGCAGCTTGATGTTCGGGTCCAATTCACCCCTCCACTTT. Translated: CASSLMFGSNSPLHF.

The chain uses TRBV6-5 and TRBJ2-7; 10 nucleotides align to TRBD1. The CDR3 is 15 residues long. Germline CDR1 MNHEY, CDR2 SVGAGI. V shed 7 bases and J 3 bases; nucleotides not matched to a gene: 9. The CDR3 is CASIPPRDRGYEQYF. DNA for the CDR3: TGTGCCAGCATCCCGCCCCGGGACAGGGGCTACGAGCAGTACTTC.

The gene calls are TRBV30 and TRBJ1-6, with D hard to call. Germline CDR1 is GTSNPN and CDR2 is SVGIG (reference sequence). The V and J ends lost 7 bases and 0 bases respectively, with 10 bases between them. The CDR3 loop spans 14 amino acids. This chain's CDR3 is CASTRSSYNSPLHF. The CDR3 nucleotides are TGTGCCTCAACGCGTAGCTCCTATAATTCACCCCTCCACTTT.

The V call is TRBV6-6, the J call TRBJ1-3; D is unclear. CDR3 size: 12 residues. CDR1 and CDR2 from the germline V gene are MNHNY and SVGAGI (reference sequence). V lost 6 bases and J 9 bases, leaving 12 bases between the germline ends. The CDR3: CASSIEGGTIYF. DNA for the CDR3: TGTGCCAGCAGCATTGAGGGCGGCACCATATATTTT.

This clone has a single count. The chain is built from TRBV18 and TRBJ2-2; D is undetermined. The V gene lost 5 bases and the J gene lost 4 bases, with 5 bases spanning the gap. The CDR3 consists of 12 residues. Looked up from germline, CDR1 is KGHSH and CDR2 is LQKENI. The CDR3 DNA follows: TGTGCCAGCTCAGTAGTCACCGGGGAGCTGTTTTTT. Amino acid sequence: CASSVVTGELFF.